These T cell receptor beta chains were read from a single sample in a study of T cells in Graves' hyperthyroidism and ophthalmopathy. TCRdb itself ran the multiplex PCR reads through MiXCR, one entry per CDR3 protein. This table has a few hundred thousand distinct CDR3 sequences, roughly a sixth appearing once. The sample was blood. All receptors come from a woman aged 40 to 55 with Graves' ophthalmopathy. Both conserved end residues are part of each CDR3. The D gene is left open where the match is weak. Clone size, where shown, is once, few, many, or a class for clones that have expanded.

TRBJ2-3,many,-,TRBV2,CASSEWNTDTQYF,TGTGCCAGCAGTGAATGGAACACAGATACGCAGTATTTT
TRBJ2-5,many,-,TRBV20-1,CSAPNGGTQYF,TGCAGTGCGCCGAATGGGGGGACCCAGTACTTC
TRBJ1-5,many,-,TRBV5-6,CASTRRASNQPQHF,TGTGCCAGCACCCGGCGGGCTAGCAATCAGCCCCAGCATTTT
TRBJ2-5,many,TRBD2,TRBV20-1,CSACGLAGGSRQETQYF,TGCAGTGCTTGCGGACTAGCGGGAGGGTCCCGTCAGGAGACCCAGTACTTC
TRBJ1-3,few,-,TRBV18,CASSPPISSGNTIYF,TGTGCCAGCTCACCCCCTATCTCCTCTGGAAACACCATATATTTT
TRBJ1-3,many,TRBD1,TRBV20-1,CSARGATGSGNTIYF,TGCAGTGCTAGAGGGGCGACAGGGAGTGGAAACACCATATATTTT
TRBJ2-1,many,-,TRBV2,CASFRDSLNEQFF,TGTGCCAGCTTCCGGGACTCACTCAATGAGCAGTTCTTC
TRBJ2-7,many,-,TRBV2,CASSELGDTYEQYF,TGTGCCAGCAGTGAACTCGGGGATACCTACGAGCAGTACTTC
TRBJ2-2,many,-,TRBV6-1,CASSEGEETGELFF,TGTGCCAGCAGTGAAGGGGAGGAGACCGGGGAGCTGTTTTTT
TRBJ2-7,many,TRBD2,TRBV11-2,CASSLDGTSGSLNEQYF,TGTGCCAGCAGCTTAGATGGGACTAGCGGGAGTCTGAACGAGCAGTACTTC
TRBJ2-7,-,TRBD2,TRBV28,CASSLSAGGYYEQYF,TGTGCCAGCAGTTTATCGGCGGGAGGCTACTACGAGCAGTACTTC